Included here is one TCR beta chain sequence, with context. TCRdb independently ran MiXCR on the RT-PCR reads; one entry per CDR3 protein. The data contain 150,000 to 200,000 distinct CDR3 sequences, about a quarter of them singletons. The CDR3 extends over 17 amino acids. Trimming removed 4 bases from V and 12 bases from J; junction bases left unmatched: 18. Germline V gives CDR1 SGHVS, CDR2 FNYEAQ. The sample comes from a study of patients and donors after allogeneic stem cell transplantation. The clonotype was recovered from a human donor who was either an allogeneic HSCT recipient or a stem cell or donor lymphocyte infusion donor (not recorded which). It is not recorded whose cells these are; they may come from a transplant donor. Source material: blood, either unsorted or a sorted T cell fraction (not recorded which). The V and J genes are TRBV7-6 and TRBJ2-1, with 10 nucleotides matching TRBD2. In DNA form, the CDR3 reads TGTGCCAGCAGCTGGTCCACTTCAGCGGGGGGGCCAAGTGGGCAGTTCTTC. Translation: CASSWSTSAGGPSGQFF. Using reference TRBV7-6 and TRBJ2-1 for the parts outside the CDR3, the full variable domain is GAGVSQSPRYKVTKRGQDVALRCDPISGHVSLYWYRQALGQGPEFLTYFNYEAQQDKSGLPNDRFSAERPEGSISTLTIQRTEQRDSAMYRCASSWSTSAGGPSGQFFGPGTRLTVL.